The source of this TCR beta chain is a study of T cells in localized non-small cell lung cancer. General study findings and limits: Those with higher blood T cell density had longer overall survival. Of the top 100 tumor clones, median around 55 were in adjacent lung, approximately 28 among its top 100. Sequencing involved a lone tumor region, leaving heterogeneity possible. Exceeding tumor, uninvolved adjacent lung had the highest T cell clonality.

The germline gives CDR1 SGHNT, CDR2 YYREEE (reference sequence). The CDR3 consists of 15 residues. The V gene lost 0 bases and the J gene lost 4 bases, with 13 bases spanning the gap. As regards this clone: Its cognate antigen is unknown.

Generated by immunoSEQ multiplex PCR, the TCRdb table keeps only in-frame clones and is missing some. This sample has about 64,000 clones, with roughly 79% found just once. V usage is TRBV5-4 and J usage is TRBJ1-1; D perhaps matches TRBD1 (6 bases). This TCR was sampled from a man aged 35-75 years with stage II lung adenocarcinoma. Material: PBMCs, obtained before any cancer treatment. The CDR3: CASSLEQGGGTEAFF. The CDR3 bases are TGTGCCAGCAGCTTGGAACAGGGCGGGGGCACTGAAGCTTTCTTT.